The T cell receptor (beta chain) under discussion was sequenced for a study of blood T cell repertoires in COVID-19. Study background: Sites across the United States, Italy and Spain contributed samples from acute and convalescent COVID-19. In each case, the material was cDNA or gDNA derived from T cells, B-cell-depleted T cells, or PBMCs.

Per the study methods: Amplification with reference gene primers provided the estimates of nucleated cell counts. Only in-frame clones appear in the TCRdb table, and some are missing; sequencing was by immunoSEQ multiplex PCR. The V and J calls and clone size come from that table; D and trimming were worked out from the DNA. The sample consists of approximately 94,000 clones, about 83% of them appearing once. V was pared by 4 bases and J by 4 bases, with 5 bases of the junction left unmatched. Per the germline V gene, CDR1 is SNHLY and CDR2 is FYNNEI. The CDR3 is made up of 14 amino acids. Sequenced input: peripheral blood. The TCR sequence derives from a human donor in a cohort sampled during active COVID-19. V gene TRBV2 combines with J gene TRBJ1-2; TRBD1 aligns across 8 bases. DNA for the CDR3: TGTGCCAGCAGTGTTGGACAGGGACCCTATGGCTACACCTTC. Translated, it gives CASSVGQGPYGYTF.